The 21 T cell receptor beta chains presented below share a single source sample, sequenced in a study of cytomegalovirus exposure and HLA in healthy donors (TCRdb year 2017). The method was the immunoSEQ multiplex PCR assay. For the multiplex PCR, a mixture combining 60 forward primers for TCR Vbeta segments and 13 reverse primers for TCR Jbeta segments was used. The immuneACCESS repertoire file appears here via TCRdb, limited to in-frame rearrangements. These files lack a portion of the clones; in checked studies, under half of the deficit traces to unresolved V genes, and the cause of the others is not known. In all, the sample holds under 200,000 clones, and around 65% of those were seen once. The top ten constitute less than 3.5% of the sample. The sequenced material came from PBMCs. All receptors derive from a woman between 40 and 55 years old in good health and CMV-seropositive.

This clone was observed a single time. This sequence joins TRBV29-1 and TRBJ1-2; 7 nucleotides line up with TRBD1. This CDR3 spans 12 amino acids. V shed 7 bases and J 6 bases; nucleotides not matched to a gene: 8. Germline V gives CDR1 SQVTM, CDR2 ANQGSEA. The CDR3, as DNA: TGCAGCGCCTGGCAAGGGGGCGATGGCTACACCTTC. This sequence encodes CSAWQGGDGYTF.

The chain combines TRBV11-2 with TRBJ1-2; the D gene is possibly TRBD1 (5 bases). CDR3 length: 15 amino acids. Looked up from germline, CDR1 is SGHAT and CDR2 is FQNNGV. V was clipped by 1 base and J by 6 bases, with 15 bases between them. The CDR3 protein is CASSLGLAGFNGYTF. Here the CDR3 DNA reads TGTGCCAGCAGCTTAGGGTTGGCAGGGTTTAATGGCTACACCTTC.

The chain has TRBV5-1 and TRBJ2-1, with D maybe TRBD1 (6 bases). Germline-derived CDR1 and CDR2 are SGHRS and YFSETQ. This CDR3 region has 14 residues. Trimming shortened V by 4 bases and J by 13 bases, and 21 bases separated the two germline ends. The CDR3 nucleotides read TGCGCCAGCAGCCCCTCGCTGTACAGGGATCCCCAGTTCTTC. Translating gives CASSPSLYRDPQFF.

This rearrangement joins TRBV4-3 to TRBJ2-7; 8 bases are shared with TRBD1. Germline V lookup: CDR1 LGHNA, CDR2 YSLEER. This CDR3 is 13 amino acids long. Trimming at V came to 3 bases and at J to 6 bases, leaving 4 bases not matched to a gene. CDR3 DNA sequence: TGCGCCAGCAGCCAGACAGGGGTCTCCGAGCAGTACTTC. Translated, it gives CASSQTGVSEQYF.

This clone was picked up one time. The gene calls are TRBV4-3 and TRBJ1-2, with D maybe TRBD1 (6 bases). The CDR3 covers 15 residues. Trimming left V 4 bases short and J 4 bases short, with 16 bases between. Germline CDR1 and CDR2: LGHNA and YSLEER. CDR3 residues: CASSPYRETFYGYTF. CDR3 sequence (DNA): TGCGCCAGCAGCCCCTACAGGGAAACCTTCTATGGCTACACCTTC.

This clone was seen only a few times. V gene TRBV5-4 combines with J gene TRBJ2-3; 8 bases map to TRBD2. Looked up from germline, CDR1 is SGHNT and CDR2 is YYREEE (reference sequence). The V gene end was trimmed by 4 bases and the J gene end by 1 base; junction bases not matched to a gene: 2. This CDR3 is 14 amino acids long. The CDR3 nucleotides are TGTGCCAGCAGCGCCGGGGGGGGCACAGATACGCAGTATTTT. It yields the protein CASSAGGGTDTQYF.

The rearrangement uses TRBV6-5 and TRBJ1-1, with 8 bases identical to TRBD1. CDR3 length: 14 residues. Germline V gives CDR1 MNHEY, CDR2 SVGAGI. The ends lost 8 bases at V and 6 bases at J; junction bases unmatched: 11. In DNA form, the CDR3 reads TGTGCCAGCCAAACCGTACAGGGGGTTGCTGAAGCTTTCTTT. This gives the protein CASQTVQGVAEAFF.

This chain joins TRBV5-1 and TRBJ2-7, with TRBD2 as a possible D gene (6 bases). This CDR3 has 12 amino acids. The germline V gene has CDR1 SGHRS and CDR2 YFSETQ. Trimming cost V 4 bases and J 6 bases, with 11 bases left between them. The CDR3 here is CASSAVGGEQYF. The CDR3, as DNA: TGCGCCAGCAGCGCCGTGGGGGGCGAGCAGTACTTC.

V is TRBV5-4 and J is TRBJ2-7; 16 bases line up with TRBD2. CDR3 length: 17 residues. CDR1 SGHNT and CDR2 YYREEE come from the germline V gene (reference sequence). J gave up 5 bases and V 0 bases, and 5 bases lay outside the gene matches. This CDR3 is CASSLGGLAGGFNEQYF. CDR3 bases: TGTGCCAGCAGCTTGGGGGGACTAGCGGGAGGGTTCAACGAGCAGTACTTC.

CDR3 nucleotide sequence: TGTGCCAGCAATCTAGCGGGAGCTAATGAGCAGTTCTTC. Translating it yields CASNLAGANEQFF. V and J are TRBV28 and TRBJ2-1, with 10 bases that match TRBD2. This CDR3 comprises 13 residues. Trimming removed 7 bases from V and 7 bases from J; junction bases left unmatched: 4. In germline, CDR1 is MDHEN, CDR2 SYDVKM.

This clone was detected only a few times. This chain links TRBV6-5 with TRBJ2-6, with D possibly TRBD1 on 6 matching bases. V was shortened by 0 bases and J by 3 bases, with 9 bases between the two germline ends. The CDR3 has 16 residues. Germline V gene data show CDR1 as MNHEY and CDR2 as SVGAGI. The DNA of the CDR3 is TGTGCCAGCAGTTACTCGATAGGGGGTGGGGCCAACGTCCTGACTTTC. Amino acids: CASSYSIGGGANVLTF.

This chain links TRBV28 with TRBJ2-7; 11 bases are a match to TRBD1. J was trimmed by 7 bases and V by 3 bases; bases with no gene match: 11. This CDR3 has 16 amino acids. The germline gives CDR1 MDHEN, CDR2 SYDVKM. CDR3 coding DNA: TGTGCCAGCAGTTTGGTTGTTGGACAGGGGGCGAGGGAGCAGTACTTC. It translates to CASSLVVGQGAREQYF.

CDR3 sequence reads: CASSSGLGTGVPNEQYF. The CDR3 region has the DNA TGTGCCAGCAGTTCCGGATTGGGGACAGGGGTACCCAACGAGCAGTACTTC. The chain joins TRBV28 to TRBJ2-7; TRBD1 aligns across 10 bases. The CDR3 is 17 residues long. CDR1 and CDR2 from the germline V gene are MDHEN and SYDVKM. Trimming cost V 4 bases and J 5 bases; bases outside gene matches: 14.

Remarks on this clone: An end of the junction differs from the germline gene, which may be a read error. The rearrangement uses TRBV19 and TRBJ1-5, with a possible D match to TRBD1 (5 bases). The CDR3 loop spans 14 amino acids. Germline CDR1 and CDR2: LNHDA and SQIVND (reference sequence). CDR3 residues: CASSIGQGEKPQNF. The CDR3 DNA reads as TGTGCCAGTAGTATCGGGCAGGGTGAGAAGCCCCAGAATTTT.

This clone has more than one count but fewer than ten. This chain connects TRBV19 to TRBJ1-5; D is undetermined. Trimming shortened V by 5 bases and J by 4 bases, and 9 bases separated the two germline ends. Germline-derived CDR1 and CDR2 are LNHDA and SQIVND (reference sequence). The length of the CDR3 is 13 residues. CDR3 bases: TGTGCCAGTAGTTGGGCAGAGAATCAGCCCCAGCATTTT. Protein product: CASSWAENQPQHF.

J is TRBJ1-6 and V is TRBV6-6, with D perhaps TRBD1 (5 bases). Deletions cut 6 bases from V and 9 bases from J, with 18 bases between. CDR3 length: 15 amino acids. The germline gives CDR1 MNHNY, CDR2 SVGAGI (reference sequence). The CDR3 here is CASRGPQVTGSPLHF. CDR3 coding DNA: TGTGCCAGCAGGGGGCCACAGGTTACAGGTTCACCCCTCCACTTT.

This clone showed up just a few times. The chain has TRBV5-4 and TRBJ2-7, with D possibly TRBD1 on 5 matching bases. CDR1 is SGHNT, CDR2 YYREEE, per germline (reference sequence). V was trimmed by 2 bases and J by 3 bases, leaving 6 bases between them. The CDR3 has 12 amino acids. The CDR3 loop reads CASSFQGYEQYF. CDR3 bases: TGTGCCAGCAGCTTCCAGGGCTACGAGCAGTACTTC.

This chain links TRBV25-1 with TRBJ2-2, with 9 positions matching TRBD2. The CDR3 sequence is 16 residues long. Germline V gene lookup returns CDR1 MGHDK and CDR2 SYGVNS. V trimming: 2 bases; J trimming: 8 bases; junction bases outside the gene matches: 9. The CDR3 protein is CASSERSSGRRGELFF. The DNA of the CDR3 is TGTGCCAGCAGTGAAAGGAGTAGCGGGAGAAGGGGGGAGCTGTTTTTT.

The CDR3: CASSTPLARADTQYF. The CDR3 coding sequence is TGTGCCAGTAGTACCCCTCTTGCGAGGGCAGATACGCAGTATTTT. This rearrangement joins TRBV19 to TRBJ2-3; D is possibly TRBD2 (5 bases). Between the trimmed V and J ends, which lost 4 bases and 4 bases, there was a span of 15 bases. Germline V gene lookup returns CDR1 LNHDA and CDR2 SQIVND (reference sequence). The CDR3 contains 15 residues.

This chain links TRBV6-1 with TRBJ1-4; D is ambiguous. The germline CDR1 and CDR2 sequences are MNHNS and SASEGT. This CDR3 contains 12 residues. V shed 6 bases and J shed 11 bases, with 13 bases lying between them. The CDR3 protein is CASRARVGKLFF. The CDR3 DNA reads TGTGCCAGCAGGGCTCGGGTCGGGAAACTGTTTTTT.

The chain couples TRBV6-6 to TRBJ1-2, with D unresolved. The CDR3 is made up of 15 amino acids. Trimming took off 2 bases at V and 6 bases at J, with 16 bases between the two ends. CDR1 and CDR2 (germline): MNHNY, SVGAGI (reference sequence). The CDR3 loop reads CASSYTGSPLDGYTF. The CDR3 coding sequence is TGTGCCAGCAGTTACACGGGGTCACCACTGGATGGCTACACCTTC.